The present TCR beta chain was sequenced within a study of cytomegalovirus exposure and HLA in healthy donors. The CDR3 has 14 residues. V lost 1 base and J lost 4, with 10 bases in between. Germline V gene sequence: CDR1 SGHRS, CDR2 YFSETQ. Broader study findings: Of the V segments, some could not be distinguished, including TRBV6-2 and TRBV6-3, and were excluded.

PCR involved 60 Vbeta and 13 Jbeta primers. Profiled with immunoSEQ multiplex PCR; TCRdb holds only in-frame clones, not every one. The repertoire shows about 160,000 clones; the top ten hold 1% to 1.5%. As regards this clone: Its antigen remains unidentified.

This clonotype was sampled from a woman aged 55-69 years in good health and CMV-seronegative. The rearrangement links TRBV5-1 to TRBJ2-3, with D unresolved. Sequences were obtained from PBMCs. The CDR3 DNA follows: TGCGCCAGCAGCTTGATGCAGACATCAGATACGCAGTATTTT. Translation gives CASSLMQTSDTQYF.